This TCR beta chain was sequenced for a study of blood T cell repertoires in COVID-19. Study-wide context: The samples span acute and convalescent COVID-19 from the United States, Italy and Spain. Sample material is recorded as cDNA or gDNA derived from T cells, B-cell-depleted T cells, or PBMCs.

Authors' methods: Amplifying reference gene primers gave estimates of nucleated cell counts. Clones were read by immunoSEQ multiplex PCR, and TCRdb kept only the in-frame ones, dropping some. V and J calls and clone size come straight from that table; D and trimming were deduced from the DNA. Of fewer than 350,000 clones detected, almost 85% appear once; the ten largest clones hold approximately 7.5%. This CDR3 comprises 13 residues. The junction had 3 bases not matched to a gene; V was cut back by 5 bases and J by 2 bases. Germline CDR1 is SEHNR and CDR2 is FQNEAQ (reference sequence). About this clone: This sample also contains other DNA sequences that code for the same CDR3.

This receptor was obtained from a human donor in a cohort sampled during active COVID-19. The chain joins TRBV7-9 to TRBJ2-7; TRBD1 aligns across 7 bases. The sequenced sample consisted of peripheral blood. CDR3 amino acids: CASSLGTAYEQYF. For the CDR3, the DNA is TGTGCCAGCAGCCTGGGGACAGCCTACGAGCAGTACTTC.